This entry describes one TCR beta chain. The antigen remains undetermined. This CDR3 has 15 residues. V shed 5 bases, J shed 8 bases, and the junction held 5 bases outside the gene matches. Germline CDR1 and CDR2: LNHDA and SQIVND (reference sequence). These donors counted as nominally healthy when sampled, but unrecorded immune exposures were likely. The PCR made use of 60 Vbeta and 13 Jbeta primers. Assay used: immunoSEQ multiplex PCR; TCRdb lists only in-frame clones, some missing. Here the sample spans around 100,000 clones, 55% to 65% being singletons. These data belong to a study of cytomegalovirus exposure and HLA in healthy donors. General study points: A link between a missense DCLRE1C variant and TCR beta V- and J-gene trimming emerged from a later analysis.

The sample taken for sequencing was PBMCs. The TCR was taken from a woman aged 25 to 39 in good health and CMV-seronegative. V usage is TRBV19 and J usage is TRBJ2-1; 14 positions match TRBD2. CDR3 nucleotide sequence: TGTGCCAGTAGTCCGGGACTAGCGGGAGTCCATGAGCAGTTCTTC. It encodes CASSPGLAGVHEQFF.